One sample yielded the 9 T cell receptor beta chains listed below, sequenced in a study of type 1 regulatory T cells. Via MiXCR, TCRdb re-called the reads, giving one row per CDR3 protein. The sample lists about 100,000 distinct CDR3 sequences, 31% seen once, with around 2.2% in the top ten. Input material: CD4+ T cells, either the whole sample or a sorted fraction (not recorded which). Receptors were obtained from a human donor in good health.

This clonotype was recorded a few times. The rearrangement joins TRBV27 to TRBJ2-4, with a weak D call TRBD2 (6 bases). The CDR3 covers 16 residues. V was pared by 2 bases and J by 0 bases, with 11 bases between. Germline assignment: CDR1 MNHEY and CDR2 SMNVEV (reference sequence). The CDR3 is CASSLPAGRAKNIQYF. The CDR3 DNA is TGTGCCAGCAGTTTACCCGCGGGGAGAGCCAAAAACATTCAGTACTTC.

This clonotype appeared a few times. This CDR3 reads CSVNNPRTSSETQYF. CDR3 DNA sequence: TGCAGCGTCAACAACCCTCGGACCTCCAGCGAGACCCAGTACTTC. The V and J genes are TRBV29-1 and TRBJ2-5; D not resolved. The CDR3 runs 15 residues. Trimming pared 6 bases from V and 5 bases from J, leaving 22 bases between. Germline loops: CDR1 SQVTM, CDR2 ANQGSEA.

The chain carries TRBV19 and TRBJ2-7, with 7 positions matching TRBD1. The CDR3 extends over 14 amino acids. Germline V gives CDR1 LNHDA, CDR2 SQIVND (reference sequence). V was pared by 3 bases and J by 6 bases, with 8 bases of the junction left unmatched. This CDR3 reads CASSIGQVGCEQYF. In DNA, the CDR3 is TGTGCCAGTAGTATTGGACAGGTCGGATGCGAGCAGTACTTC.

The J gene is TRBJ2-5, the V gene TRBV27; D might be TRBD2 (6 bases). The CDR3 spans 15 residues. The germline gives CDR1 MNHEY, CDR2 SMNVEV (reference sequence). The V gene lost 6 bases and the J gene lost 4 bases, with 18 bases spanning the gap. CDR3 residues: CASRKIRRVRETQYF. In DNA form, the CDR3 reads TGTGCCAGCAGAAAAATAAGGAGGGTACGAGAGACCCAGTACTTC.

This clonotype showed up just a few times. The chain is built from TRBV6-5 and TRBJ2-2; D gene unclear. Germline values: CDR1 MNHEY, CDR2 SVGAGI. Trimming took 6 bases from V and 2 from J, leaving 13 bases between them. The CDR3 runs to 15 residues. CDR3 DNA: TGTGCCAGCAGGGAGTGGCAGTCCAACACCGGGGAGCTGTTTTTT. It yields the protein CASREWQSNTGELFF.

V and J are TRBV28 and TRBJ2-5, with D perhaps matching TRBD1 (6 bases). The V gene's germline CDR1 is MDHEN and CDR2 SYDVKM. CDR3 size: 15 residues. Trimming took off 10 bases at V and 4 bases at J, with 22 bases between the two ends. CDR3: CATRRPGQSLETQYF. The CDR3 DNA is TGTGCCACAAGAAGACCGGGACAAAGCTTAGAGACCCAGTACTTC. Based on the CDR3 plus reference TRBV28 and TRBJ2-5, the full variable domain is DVKVTQSSRYLVKRTGEKVFLECVQDMDHENMFWYRQDPGLGLRLIYFSYDVKMKEKGDIPEGYSVSREKKERFSLILESASTNQTSMYLCATRRPGQSLETQYFGPGTRLLVL.

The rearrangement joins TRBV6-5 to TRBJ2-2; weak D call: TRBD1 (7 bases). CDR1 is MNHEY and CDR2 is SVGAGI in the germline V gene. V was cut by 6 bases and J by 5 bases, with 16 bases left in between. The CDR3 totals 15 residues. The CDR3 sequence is CASSRQGAGTGELFF. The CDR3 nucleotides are TGTGCCAGCAGCCGACAGGGTGCGGGAACCGGGGAGCTGTTTTTT.

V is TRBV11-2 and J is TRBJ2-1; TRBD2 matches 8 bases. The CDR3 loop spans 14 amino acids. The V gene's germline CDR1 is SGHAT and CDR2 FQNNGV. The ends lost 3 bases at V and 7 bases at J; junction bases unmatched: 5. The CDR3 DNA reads TGTGCCAGCAGCTTCCTAAGCGGGAGAAATGAGCAGTTCTTC. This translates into CASSFLSGRNEQFF.

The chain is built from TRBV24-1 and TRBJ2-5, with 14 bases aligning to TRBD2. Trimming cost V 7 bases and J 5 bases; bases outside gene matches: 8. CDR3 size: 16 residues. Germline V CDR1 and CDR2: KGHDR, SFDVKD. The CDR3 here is CATRPGTSGSAETQYF. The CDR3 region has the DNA TGTGCCACCAGACCCGGGACTAGCGGGAGTGCGGAGACCCAGTACTTC.